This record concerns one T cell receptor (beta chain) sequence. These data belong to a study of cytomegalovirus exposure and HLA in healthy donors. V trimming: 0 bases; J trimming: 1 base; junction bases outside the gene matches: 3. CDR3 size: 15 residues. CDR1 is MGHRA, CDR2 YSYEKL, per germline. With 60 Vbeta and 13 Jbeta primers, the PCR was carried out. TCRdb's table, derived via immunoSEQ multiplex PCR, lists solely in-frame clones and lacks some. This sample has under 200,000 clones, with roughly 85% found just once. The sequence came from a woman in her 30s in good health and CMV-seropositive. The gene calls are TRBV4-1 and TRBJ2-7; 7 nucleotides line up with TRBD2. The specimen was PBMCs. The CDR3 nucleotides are TGCGCCAGCAGCCAAGAGCGGGAGTGGTCCTACGAGCAGTACTTC. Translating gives CASSQEREWSYEQYF.